A single sample is the source of the 29 T cell receptor beta chains below, sequenced in a study of blood T cell repertoires in COVID-19. Assay: immunoSEQ multiplex PCR; the TCRdb copy retains only in-frame clones and omits some. The repertoire holds more than 250,000 clones, with over 70% as singletons. Sequenced: peripheral blood. The receptors shown here come from a woman aged 50 to 60 with acute or convalescent COVID-19.

The V call is TRBV6-5, the J call TRBJ2-3; weak D call: TRBD1 (7 bases). CDR3 length equals 15 residues. Trimming cost V 2 bases and J 4 bases, with 13 bases left between them. CDR1 is MNHEY, CDR2 SVGAGI, per germline. The CDR3 is CASSYKGRGADTQYF. The CDR3, as DNA: TGTGCCAGCAGTTACAAGGGCAGGGGGGCAGATACGCAGTATTTT.

This chain connects TRBV5-5 to TRBJ2-7; 9 nucleotides align to TRBD1. The V and J ends lost 1 base and 1 base, in that order; junction bases with no gene match: 6. The CDR3 totals 16 residues. CDR1 and CDR2 (germline): SGHKS, YYEKEE (reference sequence). The CDR3 coding sequence is TGTGCCAGCAGCTTGTCTTGGACAGGGGCATCCTACGAGCAGTACTTC. Translating gives CASSLSWTGASYEQYF.

V usage is TRBV2 and J usage is TRBJ1-5; perhaps TRBD1 as D (5 bases). The CDR3 sequence is 18 residues long. The V end was cut by 6 bases, the J end by 0 bases, with 21 bases between. Germline CDR1 reads SNHLY; CDR2 reads FYNNEI. The CDR3 DNA reads as TGTGCCAGCAGCCAAGGGCGAACCGGGACTGTTAGCAATCAGCCCCAGCATTTT. Its protein product is CASSQGRTGTVSNQPQHF.

The J gene is TRBJ2-5, the V gene TRBV3-1 (or the pseudogene TRBV3-2); no clear D. Trimming took 8 bases from V and 5 from J, leaving 6 bases between them. Germline lookup yields CDR1 LGHDT and CDR2 YNNKEL (reference sequence). CDR3 size: 10 residues. The CDR3 protein is CASGSETQYF. CDR3 sequence (DNA): TGTGCCAGCGGCTCGGAGACCCAGTACTTC.

The V gene is TRBV19, the J gene TRBJ1-1; D gene unclear. CDR1 is LNHDA, CDR2 SQIVND, per germline (reference sequence). The CDR3 runs 11 residues. The V end was cut by 7 bases, the J end by 3 bases, with 6 bases between. The DNA for the CDR3 is TGTGCCAGTAAGGAGTACACTGAAGCTTTCTTT. It yields the protein CASKEYTEAFF.

The gene calls are TRBV19 and TRBJ1-5; the D is unclear. This CDR3 is built from 15 residues. The germline V gene encodes CDR1 LNHDA and CDR2 SQIVND (reference sequence). The ends were cut back, 2 bases at V and 3 bases at J, with 11 bases in the middle. CDR3 bases: TGTGCCAGTAGTATATACGACGGGGACAATCAGCCCCAGCATTTT. Encoded protein: CASSIYDGDNQPQHF.

This rearrangement joins TRBV7-8 to TRBJ2-3; TRBD2 matches 7 bases. Trimming cost V 1 base and J 3 bases; bases outside gene matches: 7. There are 16 residues in the CDR3. Germline V gives CDR1 SGHVS, CDR2 FQNEAQ. The CDR3 sequence is CASSLVVTSETDTQYF. For the CDR3, the DNA is TGTGCCAGCAGCTTAGTTGTAACTAGCGAAACAGATACGCAGTATTTT.

The V gene is TRBV6-6, the J gene TRBJ2-7; 10 nucleotides line up with TRBD1. Looked up from germline, CDR1 is MNHNY and CDR2 is SVGAGI (reference sequence). J was trimmed by 5 bases and V by 2 bases; bases with no gene match: 6. The CDR3 has 15 amino acids. In DNA, the CDR3 is TGTGCCAGCAGTTACGAGCCGGGACAGGGGAACGAGCAGTACGTC. Translation gives CASSYEPGQGNEQYV.

The chain uses TRBV5-4 and TRBJ2-3; a possible D gene is TRBD1 (6 bases). The CDR3 runs to 14 residues. Trimming stripped 4 bases from V and 2 bases from J, with 11 bases between. Germline CDR1 is SGHNT and CDR2 is YYREEE (reference sequence). The CDR3 DNA sequence: TGTGCCAGCAGCATACAGGGTCCCACAGATACGCAGTATTTT. Protein sequence: CASSIQGPTDTQYF.

This chain links TRBV18 with TRBJ2-2; D is perhaps TRBD2 (5 bases). V lost 4 bases to trimming and J lost 5 bases, with 11 bases between them. This CDR3 region has 14 residues. CDR1 KGHSH and CDR2 LQKENI come from the germline V gene. CDR3: CASSLTRGTGELFF. CDR3 DNA: TGTGCCAGCTCACTGACACGGGGTACCGGGGAGCTGTTTTTT.

This clone was detected only once. The chain couples TRBV3-1 (or the pseudogene TRBV3-2) to TRBJ1-2, with 9 bases fitting TRBD1. J was trimmed by 4 bases and V by 1 base; bases with no gene match: 10. Germline V lookup: CDR1 LGHDT, CDR2 YNNKEL (reference sequence). The CDR3 contains 17 residues. The CDR3 sequence is CASSQGGEGQGGYGYTF. CDR3 DNA: TGTGCCAGCAGCCAAGGGGGGGAGGGACAGGGAGGCTATGGCTACACCTTC.

The chain is built from TRBV18 and TRBJ2-7, with TRBD2 identical over 12 bases. The length of the CDR3 is 15 residues. V shed 3 bases, J shed 2 bases, and the junction held 2 bases outside the gene matches. Germline values: CDR1 KGHSH, CDR2 LQKENI. CDR3 amino acids: CASSPGTSGPYEQYF. Here the CDR3 DNA reads TGTGCCAGCTCACCCGGGACTAGCGGGCCCTACGAGCAGTACTTC.

The chain combines TRBV6-2 or TRBV6-3 with TRBJ2-7; TRBD2 agrees at 10 bases. The CDR3 runs 14 residues. Germline CDR1 MNHEY, CDR2 SVGEGT. V lost 6 bases to trimming and J lost 12 bases; unmatched junction nucleotides: 14. DNA for the CDR3: TGTGCCAGCAGCCCCCTAGCGGGAGAAAGGGGACGGTACTTC. Translated: CASSPLAGERGRYF.

This clone has just one count. The V and J genes are TRBV28 and TRBJ2-3; TRBD2 agrees at 7 bases. Germline V gene lookup returns CDR1 MDHEN and CDR2 SYDVKM. This CDR3 region has 15 residues. The V segment lost 6 bases and the J segment 6 bases; nucleotides outside the gene matches: 12. CDR3 DNA: TGTGCCAGCAGACAAGCGGGAAATTTGTGGGATACGCAGTATTTT. This encodes CASRQAGNLWDTQYF.

The genes are TRBV12-5 and TRBJ1-3; D uncertain. Germline V gene sequence: CDR1 LGHNT, CDR2 FRNRAP. This CDR3 region has 14 residues. Trimming took off 4 bases at V and 4 bases at J, with 11 bases between the two ends. In DNA form, the CDR3 reads TGTGCTAGTGGTTCCCCGACTGTAGGAAACACCATATATTTT. It translates to CASGSPTVGNTIYF.

The chain joins TRBV19 to TRBJ1-2; a weak D match, TRBD1 (6 bases). CDR3 size: 14 residues. V gave up 5 bases and J gave up 2 bases, with 12 bases separating them. Germline CDR1 reads LNHDA; CDR2 reads SQIVND (reference sequence). CDR3 residues: CASSRTTGNYGYTF. Here the CDR3 DNA reads TGTGCCAGTAGTCGAACTACAGGGAACTATGGCTACACCTTC. Combining the CDR3 with reference TRBV19 and TRBJ1-2 gives the whole variable domain DGGITQSPKYLFRKEGQNVTLSCEQNLNHDAMYWYRQDPGQGLRLIYYSQIVNDFQKGDIAEGYSVSREKKESFPLTVTSAQKNPTAFYLCASSRTTGNYGYTFGSGTRLTVV.

This chain's CDR3 is CASSLEWTGGTGELFF. The CDR3 coding sequence is TGTGCCAGCAGCTTAGAATGGACAGGGGGGACCGGGGAGCTGTTTTTT. This sequence joins TRBV7-2 and TRBJ2-2, with 10 bases lining up with TRBD1. The germline V gene encodes CDR1 SGHTA and CDR2 FQGNSA. The V segment lost 1 base and the J segment 5 bases; nucleotides outside the gene matches: 4. This CDR3 contains 16 residues.

This rearrangement joins TRBV5-4 to TRBJ2-1, with TRBD2 identical over 7 bases. The junction had 8 bases not matched to a gene; V was cut back by 1 base and J by 7 bases. CDR3 length: 15 amino acids. From germline, CDR1 is SGHNT and CDR2 YYREEE (reference sequence). This CDR3 is CASSLFSGMRNEQFF. The CDR3 coding sequence is TGTGCCAGCAGCTTGTTCAGCGGGATGAGGAATGAGCAGTTCTTC.

In its sample, this clone was seen once. CDR3 nucleotide sequence: TGTGCCAGCAGACGGGGGGCCGGGGATACGCAGTATTTT. Protein sequence: CASRRGAGDTQYF. The rearrangement joins TRBV2 to TRBJ2-3; D is perhaps TRBD2 (7 bases). Trimming cost V 6 bases and J 6 bases, with 13 bases left between them. CDR3 length: 13 amino acids. The germline V gene encodes CDR1 SNHLY and CDR2 FYNNEI.

The V and J genes are TRBV2 and TRBJ1-2; TRBD1 aligns across 8 bases. The germline gives CDR1 SNHLY, CDR2 FYNNEI. The CDR3 is 15 amino acids. The V gene end was trimmed by 7 bases and the J gene end by 0 bases; junction bases not matched to a gene: 7. The CDR3 bases are TGTGCCAGCACCCCCGACAGGGGACCTAACTATGGCTACACCTTC. This codes for CASTPDRGPNYGYTF.

The V call is TRBV27, the J call TRBJ2-4; a possible D gene is TRBD1 (6 bases). Trimming shortened V by 0 bases and J by 8 bases, and 11 bases separated the two germline ends. The CDR3 spans 14 residues. Germline V CDR1 and CDR2: MNHEY, SMNVEV (reference sequence). The CDR3 is CASSLSRGGDIQYF. The CDR3 coding sequence is TGTGCCAGCAGTTTATCGAGAGGGGGAGACATTCAGTACTTC.

This chain joins TRBV19 and TRBJ1-4, with 9 bases lining up with TRBD1. CDR1 LNHDA and CDR2 SQIVND come from the germline V gene (reference sequence). V trimming: 4 bases; J trimming: 3 bases; junction bases outside the gene matches: 6. CDR3 length: 16 amino acids. The CDR3 reads CASSRGQGRANEKLFF. CDR3 DNA: TGTGCCAGTAGTAGGGGACAGGGAAGGGCTAATGAAAAACTGTTTTTT. Filled out from reference TRBV19 and TRBJ1-4, the complete variable domain reads DGGITQSPKYLFRKEGQNVTLSCEQNLNHDAMYWYRQDPGQGLRLIYYSQIVNDFQKGDIAEGYSVSREKKESFPLTVTSAQKNPTAFYLCASSRGQGRANEKLFFGSGTQLSVL.

The V gene is TRBV6-6, the J gene TRBJ2-7; 9 nucleotides agree with TRBD1. Germline-derived CDR1 and CDR2 are MNHNY and SVGAGI (reference sequence). The CDR3 contains 13 residues. With 10 bases clipped from V and 1 base from J, the junction kept 5 bases outside the gene matches. CDR3 nucleotides: TGTGCCACGAGTGACAGGGGGTCCTACGAGCAGTACTTC. It codes for CATSDRGSYEQYF.

The gene calls are TRBV5-1 and TRBJ1-4; D unclear. Trimming cost V 5 bases and J 8 bases, with 13 bases left between them. The germline V gene has CDR1 SGHRS and CDR2 YFSETQ. This CDR3 has 13 residues. This chain's CDR3 is CASSPPSREKLFF. The DNA of the CDR3 is TGCGCCAGCAGTCCCCCCTCGCGGGAAAAACTGTTTTTT.

The V and J genes are TRBV27 and TRBJ2-3, with 13 bases that match TRBD2. From germline, CDR1 is MNHEY and CDR2 SMNVEV (reference sequence). CDR3 length: 17 residues. The ends lost 6 bases at V and 4 bases at J; junction bases unmatched: 10. The DNA of the CDR3 is TGTGCCAGCAGCCACGGAGGACTAGCGGGAGACGCAGATACGCAGTATTTT. Its translation: CASSHGGLAGDADTQYF.

V usage is TRBV29-1 and J usage is TRBJ1-2, with 10 bases matching TRBD1. Germline CDR1 SQVTM, CDR2 ANQGSEA. This CDR3 is 13 amino acids long. The J segment lost 7 bases and the V segment lost 6 bases, leaving 8 bases of the junction unmatched. Written as DNA, the CDR3 is TGCAGCGTGGGATTCGACAGGGGGCCTGGCTACACCTTC. Its translation: CSVGFDRGPGYTF.

This clone was counted only a few times. The chain has TRBV5-5 and TRBJ2-7; perhaps TRBD2 as D (5 bases). The CDR3 contains 14 residues. Deletions cut 4 bases from V and 2 bases from J, with 13 bases between. The germline CDR1 and CDR2 sequences are SGHKS and YYEKEE (reference sequence). In DNA, the CDR3 is TGTGCCAGCAGCGCCGCCGGGAACACCTACGAGCAGTACTTC. Protein: CASSAAGNTYEQYF.

CDR3 coding DNA: TGTGCCAGCAGCCAAAATACAGGGTTTGAGCAGTTCTTC. Amino acid sequence: CASSQNTGFEQFF. The chain employs TRBV7-2 and TRBJ2-1; perhaps TRBD1 as D (6 bases). This CDR3 has 13 residues. V gave up 5 bases and J gave up 9 bases, with 14 bases separating them. The germline gives CDR1 SGHTA, CDR2 FQGNSA.

As for this clone: At one end the junction does not follow the germline gene, possibly because of a read error. V usage is TRBV3-1 (or the pseudogene TRBV3-2) and J usage is TRBJ1-1, with D perhaps matching TRBD1 (5 bases). From germline, CDR1 is LGHDT and CDR2 YNNKEL (reference sequence). The CDR3 is 14 amino acids. The CDR3 sequence: CASTQRGRGSEAFF. DNA for the CDR3: TGTGCCAGCACCCAAAGAGGGAGGGGCTCTGAAGCTTTCTTT.